Shown below are 8 T cell receptor beta chains from a single sample sequenced in a study of cytomegalovirus exposure and HLA in healthy donors. Both 60 Vbeta primers and 13 Jbeta primers went into the PCR. Assay: immunoSEQ multiplex PCR; the TCRdb copy retains only in-frame clones and omits some. The sample lists over 150,000 clones; around 83% were seen once. Sequenced sample: PBMCs. The receptors were gathered from a man aged 50 to 59 in good health and CMV-seronegative.

This sequence joins TRBV15 and TRBJ2-7, with 9 nucleotides matching TRBD2. The CDR3 runs 16 residues. Trimming cost V 0 bases and J 3 bases; bases outside gene matches: 6. The V gene's germline CDR1 is LNHNV and CDR2 YYDKDF (reference sequence). The CDR3 here is CATSREKTSGVYEQYF. The CDR3 DNA is TGTGCCACCAGCAGAGAAAAGACTAGCGGAGTCTACGAGCAGTACTTC.

V usage is TRBV18 and J usage is TRBJ2-7; the match to TRBD1 covers 8 bases. This CDR3 comprises 13 residues. Trimming at V came to 5 bases and at J to 4 bases, leaving 4 bases not matched to a gene. CDR1 is KGHSH, CDR2 LQKENI, per germline. CDR3 loop: CASSSRTGYEQYF. As DNA, the CDR3 is TGTGCCAGCTCATCAAGGACAGGGTACGAGCAGTACTTC.

V and J are TRBV6-5 and TRBJ2-1; maybe TRBD2 (5 bases). The CDR3 has 15 amino acids. Germline V gives CDR1 MNHEY, CDR2 SVGAGI. The V and J ends lost 0 bases and 6 bases respectively, with 12 bases between them. The CDR3: CASSYSRVGTNEQFF. CDR3 bases: TGTGCCAGCAGTTACTCGAGGGTAGGAACCAATGAGCAGTTCTTC.

The chain recombines TRBV7-2 with TRBJ2-7, with 10 bases that match TRBD1. This CDR3 comprises 16 residues. CDR1 and CDR2 from the germline V gene are SGHTA and FQGNSA. J gave up 2 bases and V 4 bases, and 8 bases lay outside the gene matches. CDR3 residues: CASSSIRDRGPYEQYF. The CDR3 DNA reads TGTGCCAGCAGCTCGATAAGGGACAGGGGACCCTACGAGCAGTACTTC.

The chain employs TRBV4-1 and TRBJ1-2; D might be TRBD1 (5 bases). CDR1 is MGHRA and CDR2 is YSYEKL in the germline V gene. V dropped 2 bases and J dropped 2 bases, with 9 bases sitting between them. The CDR3 runs 14 residues. This chain's CDR3 is CASSQSRQNYGYTF. DNA of the CDR3: TGCGCCAGCAGCCAATCCCGACAGAACTATGGCTACACCTTC.

The genes are TRBV27 and TRBJ2-3; D may be TRBD2 (7 bases). CDR1 is MNHEY and CDR2 is SMNVEV in the germline V gene (reference sequence). Trimming left V 6 bases short and J 6 bases short, with 19 bases between. This CDR3 has 15 amino acids. CDR3 protein: CASRLGGPIGDTQYF. The CDR3 DNA sequence: TGTGCCAGCAGACTCGGGGGGCCTATTGGTGATACGCAGTATTTT.

The chain combines TRBV15 with TRBJ2-2; D might be TRBD2 (6 bases). The CDR3 sequence is 17 residues long. In germline, CDR1 is LNHNV, CDR2 YYDKDF (reference sequence). Trimming stripped 2 bases from V and 4 bases from J, with 17 bases between. The CDR3 nucleotides read TGTGCCACCAGCAGACCTCCGGGGGTCGGGGGCACCGGGGAGCTGTTTTTT. It yields the protein CATSRPPGVGGTGELFF.

The rearrangement uses TRBV19 and TRBJ1-2; D is possibly TRBD1 (6 bases). The V end lost 4 bases, the J end lost 6 bases, and 18 bases lay between the germline ends. In germline, CDR1 is LNHDA, CDR2 SQIVND (reference sequence). The CDR3 length is 15 residues. CDR3 sequence (DNA): TGTGCCAGTAGTAGAACCCTGATGTCAGGGGATGGCTACACCTTC. Translation gives CASSRTLMSGDGYTF.